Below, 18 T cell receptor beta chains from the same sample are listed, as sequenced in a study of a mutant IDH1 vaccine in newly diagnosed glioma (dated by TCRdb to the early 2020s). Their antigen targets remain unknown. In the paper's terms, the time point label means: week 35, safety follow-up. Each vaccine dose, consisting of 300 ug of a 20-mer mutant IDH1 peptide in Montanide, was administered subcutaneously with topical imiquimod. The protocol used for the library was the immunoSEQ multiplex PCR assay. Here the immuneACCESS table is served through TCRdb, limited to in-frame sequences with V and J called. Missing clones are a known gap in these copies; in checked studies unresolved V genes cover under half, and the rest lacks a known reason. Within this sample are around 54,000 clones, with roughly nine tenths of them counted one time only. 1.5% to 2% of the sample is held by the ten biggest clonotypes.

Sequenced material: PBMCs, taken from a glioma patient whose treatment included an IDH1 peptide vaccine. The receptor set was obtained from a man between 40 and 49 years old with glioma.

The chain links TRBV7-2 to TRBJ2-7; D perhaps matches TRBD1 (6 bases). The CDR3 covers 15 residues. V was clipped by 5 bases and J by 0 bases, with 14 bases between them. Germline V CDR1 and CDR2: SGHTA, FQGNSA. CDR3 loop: CASSPDSGGSYEQYF. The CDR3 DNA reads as TGTGCCAGCAGCCCGGACAGTGGCGGCTCCTACGAGCAGTACTTC.

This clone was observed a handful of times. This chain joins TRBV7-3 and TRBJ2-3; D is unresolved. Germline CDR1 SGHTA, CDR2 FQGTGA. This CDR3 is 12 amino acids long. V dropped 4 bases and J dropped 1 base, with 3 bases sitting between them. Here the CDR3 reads CASSSGTDTQYF. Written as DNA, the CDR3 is TGTGCCAGCAGCTCGGGCACAGATACGCAGTATTTT.

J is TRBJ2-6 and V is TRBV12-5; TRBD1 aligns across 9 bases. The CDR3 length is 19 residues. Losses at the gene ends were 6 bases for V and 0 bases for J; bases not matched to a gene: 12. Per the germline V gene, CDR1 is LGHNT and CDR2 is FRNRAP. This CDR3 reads CASGPSHRGLSSGANVLTF. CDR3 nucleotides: TGTGCTAGTGGCCCCAGTCACAGGGGGCTATCCTCTGGGGCCAACGTCCTGACTTTC.

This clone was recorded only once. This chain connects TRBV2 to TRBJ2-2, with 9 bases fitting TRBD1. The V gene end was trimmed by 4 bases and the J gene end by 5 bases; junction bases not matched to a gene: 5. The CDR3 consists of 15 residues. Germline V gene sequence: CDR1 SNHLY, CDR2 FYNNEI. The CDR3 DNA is TGTGCCAGCAGTGTGGGACAGGGTAGTACCGGGGAGCTGTTTTTT. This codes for CASSVGQGSTGELFF.

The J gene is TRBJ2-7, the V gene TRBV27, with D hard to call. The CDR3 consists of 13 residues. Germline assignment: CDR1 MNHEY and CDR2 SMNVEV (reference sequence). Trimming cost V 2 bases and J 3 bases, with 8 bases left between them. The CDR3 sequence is CASSLRPNYEQYF. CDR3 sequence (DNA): TGTGCCAGCAGTTTAAGGCCCAACTACGAGCAGTACTTC.

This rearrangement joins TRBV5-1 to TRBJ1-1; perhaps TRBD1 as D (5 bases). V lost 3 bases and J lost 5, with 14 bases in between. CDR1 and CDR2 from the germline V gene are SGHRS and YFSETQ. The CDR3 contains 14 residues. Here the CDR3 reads CASSSGDVGTEAFF. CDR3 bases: TGCGCCAGCAGCTCCGGGGACGTCGGGACTGAAGCTTTCTTT. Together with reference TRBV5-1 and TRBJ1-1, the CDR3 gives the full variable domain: KAGVTQTPRYLIKTRGQQVTLSCSPISGHRSVSWYQQTPGQGLQFLFEYFSETQRNKGNFPGRFSGRQFSNSRSEMNVSTLELGDSALYLCASSSGDVGTEAFFGQGTRLTVV.

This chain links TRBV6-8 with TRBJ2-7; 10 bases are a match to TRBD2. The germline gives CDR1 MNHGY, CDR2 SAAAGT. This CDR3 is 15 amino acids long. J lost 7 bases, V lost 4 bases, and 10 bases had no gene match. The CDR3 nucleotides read TGTGCCAGCAGTTTGGCAGCGGGAGGGCCAGAAGAGCAGTACTTC. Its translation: CASSLAAGGPEEQYF.

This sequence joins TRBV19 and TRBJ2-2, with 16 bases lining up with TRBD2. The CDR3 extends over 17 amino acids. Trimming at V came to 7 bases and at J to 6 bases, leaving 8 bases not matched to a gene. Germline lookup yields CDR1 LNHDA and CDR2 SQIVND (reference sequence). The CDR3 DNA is TGTGCCAGTATCCCCCCGGGACTAGCGGGAGGGTCCGGGGAGCTGTTTTTT. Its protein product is CASIPPGLAGGSGELFF.

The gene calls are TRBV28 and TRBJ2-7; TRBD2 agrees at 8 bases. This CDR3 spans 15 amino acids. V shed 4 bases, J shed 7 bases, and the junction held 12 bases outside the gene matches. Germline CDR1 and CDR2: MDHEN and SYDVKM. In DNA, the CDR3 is TGTGCCAGCAGTTCGGCCGGGACTAGGGCTCGGGAGCAGTACTTC. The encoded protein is CASSSAGTRAREQYF.

This CDR3 is CASSQGRLAGGPSQYF. CDR3 coding DNA: TGCGCCAGCAGCCAAGGTAGACTAGCGGGAGGGCCGTCGCAGTATTTT. The J gene is TRBJ2-3, the V gene TRBV4-1; 14 bases line up with TRBD2. Trimming at V came to 1 base and at J to 10 bases, leaving 7 bases not matched to a gene. The CDR3 contains 16 residues. Germline lookup yields CDR1 MGHRA and CDR2 YSYEKL.

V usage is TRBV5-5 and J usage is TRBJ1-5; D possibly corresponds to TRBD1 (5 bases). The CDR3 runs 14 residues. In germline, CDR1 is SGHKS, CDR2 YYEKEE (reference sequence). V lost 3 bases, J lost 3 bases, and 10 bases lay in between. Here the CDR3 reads CASSWRDSNQPQHF. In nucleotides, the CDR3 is TGTGCCAGCAGCTGGAGGGACTCCAATCAGCCCCAGCATTTT.

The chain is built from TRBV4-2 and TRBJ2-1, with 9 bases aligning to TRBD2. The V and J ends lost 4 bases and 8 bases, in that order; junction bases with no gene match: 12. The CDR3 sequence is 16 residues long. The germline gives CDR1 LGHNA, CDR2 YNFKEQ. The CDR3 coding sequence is TGTGCCAGCAGCCGATTTACGGCGGGAGGGCCCGATGAGCAGTTCTTC. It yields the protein CASSRFTAGGPDEQFF.

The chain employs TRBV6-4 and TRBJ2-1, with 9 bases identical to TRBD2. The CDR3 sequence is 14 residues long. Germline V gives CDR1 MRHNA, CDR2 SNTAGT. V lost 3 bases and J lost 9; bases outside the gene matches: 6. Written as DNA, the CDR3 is TGTGCCAGCAGTGAGACAGCGGGAGGCTTTGAGCAGTTCTTC. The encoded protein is CASSETAGGFEQFF.

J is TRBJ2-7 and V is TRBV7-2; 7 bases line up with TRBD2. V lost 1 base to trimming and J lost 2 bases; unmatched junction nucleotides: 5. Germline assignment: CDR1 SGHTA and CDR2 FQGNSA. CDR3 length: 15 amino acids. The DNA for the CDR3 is TGTGCCAGCAGCTTAGGTACTAGCGCGACCTACGAGCAGTACTTC. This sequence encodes CASSLGTSATYEQYF.

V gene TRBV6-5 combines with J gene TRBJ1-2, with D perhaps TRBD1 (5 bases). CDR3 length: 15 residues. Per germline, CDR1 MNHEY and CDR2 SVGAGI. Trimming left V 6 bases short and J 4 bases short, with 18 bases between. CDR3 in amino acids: CASRLGRSVFYGYTF. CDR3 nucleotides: TGTGCCAGCAGGCTGGGACGGAGTGTGTTCTATGGCTACACCTTC.

CDR3 coding DNA: TGCGCCAGCAGCCCTCGACAGGCCTCCTACGAGCAGTACTTC. Amino acid sequence: CASSPRQASYEQYF. The chain combines TRBV5-1 with TRBJ2-7; a possible D gene is TRBD1 (6 bases). V was cut by 4 bases and J by 0 bases, with 11 bases left in between. Germline CDR1 SGHRS, CDR2 YFSETQ. The length of the CDR3 is 14 residues.

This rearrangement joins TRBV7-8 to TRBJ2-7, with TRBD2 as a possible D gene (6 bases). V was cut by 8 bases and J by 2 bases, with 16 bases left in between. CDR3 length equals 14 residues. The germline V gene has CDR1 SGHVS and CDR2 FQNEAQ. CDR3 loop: CASRGTQRTYEQYF. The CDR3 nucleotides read TGTGCCAGCCGGGGGACTCAGCGCACCTACGAGCAGTACTTC. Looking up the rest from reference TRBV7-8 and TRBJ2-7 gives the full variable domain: GAGVSQSPRYKVAKRGQDVALRCDPISGHVSLFWYQQALGQGPEFLTYFQNEAQLDKSGLPSDRFFAERPEGSVSTLKIQRTQQEDSAVYLCASRGTQRTYEQYFGPGTRLTVT.

For the CDR3, the DNA is TGTGCCAGCAGTTACAGCCCCAGTGGCTACACCTTC. The encoded protein is CASSYSPSGYTF. This chain uses TRBV2 with TRBJ1-2; D remains unclear. Per germline, CDR1 SNHLY and CDR2 FYNNEI. The V end lost 5 bases, the J end lost 7 bases, and 11 bases lay between the germline ends. This CDR3 is 12 amino acids long.